The TCR beta chain described here comes from a study of molecular identifiers for immune sequencing clone quantification (dated by TCRdb to the late 2010s). The study in broad terms: For a replicate experiment, RNA from 20,000 or 100,000 naive CD8 T cells was divided into five aliquots, and four of the five aliquots were sequenced. CD8 T cells were used in a methods study to benchmark molecular-identifier clustering-based TCR repertoire sequencing (MIDCIRS) and TCR RNA copy counting.

Study-level results and caveats: Spiked-in Jurkat TCR RNA equal to a single cell's worth was reported to be detectable even within one million naive CD8 T cells. When barcode sub-clustering was left out, chimeric consensus sequences inflated TCR diversity, with chimeras reaching as high as 47%. Identical TCR molecules sharing a barcode could cause highly expanded clone sizes to be underestimated. Modeling estimated 2.5 to 3.5 recovered TCR RNA copies per cell, compared with approximately 9.5 by digital PCR, which implies roughly 30% capture efficiency. The naive libraries included spiked-in Jurkat TCR RNA (over nine copies' worth), and this RNA is not part of the donor repertoire. In CMV-specific effector cells, clones with more than 20 RNA copies accounted for over 99% of molecules, whereas in naive cells such clones accounted for under 1%.

Libraries of naive CD8 T cells were built from anywhere between roughly 17,000 and 1,000,000 sorted cells, with 10%, 30% or 50% of the purified RNA used. On a BD FACSAria II, naive CD8 T cells were FACS-sorted as CD8+CD4-CCR7+CD45RA+ and collected into RLT Plus buffer. More than 8 TCR copies' worth of Jurkat RNA were spiked into about 20,000-1,100,000 naive CD8 T cell samples to test detection sensitivity. CD8 T cells were enriched with RosetteSep CD8+ T Cell Enrichment Cocktail and Ficoll-Paque, followed by ACK red cell lysis. V and J are truncated by 3 bases and 0 bases respectively, leaving an intervening sequence of 11 bases. CDR1 and CDR2 are read off the germline V gene as SGHVS and FNYEAQ. From cysteine to phenylalanine, the CDR3 is 15 amino acids long. The only DNA kept is the CDR3, 45 bases in frame from the first base. This clonotype was counted ten times or more. Its antigen is not yet known. No much larger clone is present one base from it, and per-base qualities are unavailable.

Libraries were built with PCR. The sequencer listed for this sample is NextSeq 500. Bulk TCR libraries were generated as previously described, with the TCR primers listed in Table S5 used. The Qiagen AllPrep DNA/RNA kit was used to purify total RNA. Before analysis, reads from multiple sequencing runs of one library were combined. Per the authors' processing: Only reads with exact TCR constant sequence were kept, trimmed to 150 nt, and grouped by their 12-nt molecular barcodes. Within each barcode group, reads were sub-clustered at a 15% Levenshtein threshold, and quality-weighted consensus sequences were built per RNA molecule. Non-functional sequences were removed, as were lower-count sequences one edit away from another. Based on fitting two negative binomial distributions, any barcode sub-cluster with under 20% of the maximum read count was discarded. TCRdb took the public reads, trimmed them with fastp at Q25, ran MiXCR for clone calling and kept in-frame beta chains. Rows with a matching CDR3 protein are joined into one entry that keeps the most common DNA and genes. These V and J calls originate from TCRdb's pipeline instead of the authors' own analysis. In all, the sample holds about 630,000 distinct CDR3 sequences, and about 25% of those were seen once. The ten largest clones capture 0.6% to 0.9% of the sample.

Recombination joined TRBV7-6 with TRBJ1-1; the D gene cannot be named for sure. The clonotype originates from a human donor in good health. Some libraries in this study had Jurkat cell RNA spiked in. Sequencing was done on a sample of naive CD8+ T cells from blood, with Jurkat cell RNA spiked in. The cell subset or site label for this specimen denotes: FACS-sorted CD8+CD4-CCR7+CD45RA+ naive T cells. CDR3 reads: CASSFRPDLNTEAFF. The base sequence is TGTGCCAGCAGCTTCCGGCCAGACTTGAACACTGAAGCTTTCTTT.